This T cell receptor (beta chain) originates from a study of blood T cell repertoires in COVID-19. Study-wide background: Acute-phase and convalescent COVID-19 samples originated in the United States, Italy and Spain. From T cells, B-cell-depleted T cells, or PBMCs came the material, which was cDNA or gDNA.

Patients from Seattle were sampled longitudinally, starting during active infection. Trimming took 2 bases from V and 3 from J; bases not matched to a gene: 7. The germline V gene has CDR1 MDHEN and CDR2 SYDVKM. The CDR3 spans 16 residues. In the study's own analysis: Nucleated cell counts were estimated from reference gene primer amplification. TCRdb's table, derived via immunoSEQ multiplex PCR, lists solely in-frame clones and lacks some. V, J and clone size derive from that table, while D and trimming were established from the DNA sequence. The sample lists 200,000 to 250,000 clones, around 90% occurring once.

This sequence was found in a man aged 25-45 years with COVID-19, enrolled during active disease. This chain links TRBV28 with TRBJ1-2, with 9 nucleotides matching TRBD1. The sequenced sample consisted of peripheral blood. CDR3 loop: CASSLRDRAVDYGYTF. The CDR3, as DNA: TGTGCCAGCAGTTTAAGGGACAGGGCAGTGGACTATGGCTACACCTTC.